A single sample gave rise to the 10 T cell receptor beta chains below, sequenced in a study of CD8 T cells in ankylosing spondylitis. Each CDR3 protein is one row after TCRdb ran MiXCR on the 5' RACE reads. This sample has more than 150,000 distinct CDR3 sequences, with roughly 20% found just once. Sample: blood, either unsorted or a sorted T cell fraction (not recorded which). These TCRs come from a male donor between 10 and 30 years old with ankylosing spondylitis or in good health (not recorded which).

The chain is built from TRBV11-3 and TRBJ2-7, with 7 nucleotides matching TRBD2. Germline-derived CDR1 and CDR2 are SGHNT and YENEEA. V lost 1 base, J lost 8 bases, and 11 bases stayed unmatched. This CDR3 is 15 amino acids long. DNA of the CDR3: TGTGCCAGCAGCTTAGGAGCGGGATATCCCCTGAAGCAGTACGTC. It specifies CASSLGAGYPLKQYV.

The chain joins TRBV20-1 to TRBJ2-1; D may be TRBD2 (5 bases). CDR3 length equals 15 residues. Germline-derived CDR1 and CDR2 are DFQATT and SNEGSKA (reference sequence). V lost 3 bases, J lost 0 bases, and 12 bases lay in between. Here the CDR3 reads CSASSDSASYNEQFF. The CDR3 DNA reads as TGCAGTGCTAGCTCCGATAGCGCCTCCTACAATGAGCAGTTCTTC.

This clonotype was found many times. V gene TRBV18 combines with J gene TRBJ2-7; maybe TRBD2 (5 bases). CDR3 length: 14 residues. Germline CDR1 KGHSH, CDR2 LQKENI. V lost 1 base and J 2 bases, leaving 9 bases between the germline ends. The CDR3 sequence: CASSPQAATYEQYV. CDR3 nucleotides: TGTGCCAGCTCACCACAAGCGGCTACCTACGAGCAGTACGTC.

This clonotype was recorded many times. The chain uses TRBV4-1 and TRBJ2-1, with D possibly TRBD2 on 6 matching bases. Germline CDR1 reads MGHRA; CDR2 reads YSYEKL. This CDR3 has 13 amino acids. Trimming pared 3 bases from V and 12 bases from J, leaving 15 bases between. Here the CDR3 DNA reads TGCGCCAGCAGCCATCCCCTTAGGGACTTGCAGTTCTTC. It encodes CASSHPLRDLQFF.

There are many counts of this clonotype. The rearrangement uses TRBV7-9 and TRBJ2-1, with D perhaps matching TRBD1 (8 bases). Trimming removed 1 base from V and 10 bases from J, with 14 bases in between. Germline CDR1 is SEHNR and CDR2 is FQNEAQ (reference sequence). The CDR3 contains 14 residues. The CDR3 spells CASSLGGQGGEQFF. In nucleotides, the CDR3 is TGTGCCAGCAGCTTAGGAGGACAGGGAGGGGAGCAGTTCTTC.

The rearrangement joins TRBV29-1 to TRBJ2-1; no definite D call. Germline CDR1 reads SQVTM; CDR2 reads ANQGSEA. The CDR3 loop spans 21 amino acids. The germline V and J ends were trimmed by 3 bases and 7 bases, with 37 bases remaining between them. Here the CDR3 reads CSVDIFKLSFENAPGRNEQFF. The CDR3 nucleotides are TGCAGCGTTGACATTTTCAAATTAAGTTTTGAGAACGCGCCCGGCAGGAATGAGCAGTTCTTC.

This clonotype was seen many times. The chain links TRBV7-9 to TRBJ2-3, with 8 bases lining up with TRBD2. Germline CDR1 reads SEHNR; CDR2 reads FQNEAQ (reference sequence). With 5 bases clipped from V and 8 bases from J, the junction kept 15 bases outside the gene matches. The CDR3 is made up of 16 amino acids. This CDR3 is CASSPLRGGREVTQYF. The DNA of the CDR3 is TGTGCCAGCAGCCCCCTTCGAGGGGGGCGGGAGGTTACGCAGTATTTT. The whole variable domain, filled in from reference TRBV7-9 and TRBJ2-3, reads DTGVSQNPRHKITKRGQNVTFRCDPISEHNRLYWYRQTLGQGPEFLTYFQNEAQLEKSRLLSDRFSAERPKGSFSTLEIQRTEQGDSAMYLCASSPLRGGREVTQYFGPGTRLTVL.

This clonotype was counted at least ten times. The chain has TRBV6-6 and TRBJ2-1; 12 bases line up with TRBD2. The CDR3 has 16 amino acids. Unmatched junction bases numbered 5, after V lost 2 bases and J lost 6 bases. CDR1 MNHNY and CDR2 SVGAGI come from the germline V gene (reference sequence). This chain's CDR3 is CASSYPLAGGPNEQFF. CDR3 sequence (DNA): TGTGCCAGCAGTTACCCTCTAGCGGGAGGGCCCAATGAGCAGTTCTTC.

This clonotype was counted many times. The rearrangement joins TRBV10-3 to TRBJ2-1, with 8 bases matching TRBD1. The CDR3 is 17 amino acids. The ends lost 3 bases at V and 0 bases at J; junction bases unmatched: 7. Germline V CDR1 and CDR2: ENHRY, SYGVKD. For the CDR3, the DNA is TGTGCCATCAGTGATCCCGGGACAGGAGGCTCCTACAATGAGCAGTTCTTC. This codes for CAISDPGTGGSYNEQFF.

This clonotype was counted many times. In nucleotides, the CDR3 is TGTGCCAGCAGCTTGGCCGAGGGACGGATCTCCTACAATGAGCAGTTCTTC. Protein sequence: CASSLAEGRISYNEQFF. The rearrangement joins TRBV5-5 to TRBJ2-1; D might be TRBD1 or TRBD2, each matching 5 bases. The V gene lost 0 bases and the J gene lost 0 bases, with 13 bases spanning the gap. Germline-derived CDR1 and CDR2 are SGHKS and YYEKEE (reference sequence). The CDR3 is made up of 17 amino acids.